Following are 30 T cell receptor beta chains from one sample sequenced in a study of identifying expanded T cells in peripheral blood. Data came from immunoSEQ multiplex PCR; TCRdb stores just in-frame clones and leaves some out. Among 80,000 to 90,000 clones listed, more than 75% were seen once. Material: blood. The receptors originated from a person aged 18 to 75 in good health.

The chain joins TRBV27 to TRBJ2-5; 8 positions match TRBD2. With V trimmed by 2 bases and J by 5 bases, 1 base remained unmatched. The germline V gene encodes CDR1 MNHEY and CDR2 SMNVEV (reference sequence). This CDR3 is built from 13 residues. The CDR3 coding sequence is TGTGCCAGCAGTTTACGGGGGGGCGAGACCCAGTACTTC. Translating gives CASSLRGGETQYF.

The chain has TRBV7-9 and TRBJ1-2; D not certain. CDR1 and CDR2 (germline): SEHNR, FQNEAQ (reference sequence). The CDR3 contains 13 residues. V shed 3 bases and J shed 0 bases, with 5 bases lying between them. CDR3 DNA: TGTGCCAGCAGCTTTAGGGCTAACTATGGCTACACCTTC. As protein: CASSFRANYGYTF.

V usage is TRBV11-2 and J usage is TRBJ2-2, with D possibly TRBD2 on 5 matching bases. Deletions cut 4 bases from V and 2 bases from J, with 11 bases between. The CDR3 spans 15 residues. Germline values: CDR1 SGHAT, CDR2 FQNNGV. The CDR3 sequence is CASSSKGRNTGELFF. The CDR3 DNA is TGTGCCAGCAGCTCTAAAGGGAGAAACACCGGGGAGCTGTTTTTT.

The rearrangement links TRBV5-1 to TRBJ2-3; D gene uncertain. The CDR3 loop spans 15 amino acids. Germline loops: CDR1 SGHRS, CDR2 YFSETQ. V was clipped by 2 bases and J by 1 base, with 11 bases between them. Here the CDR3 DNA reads TGCGCCAGCAGCTTCGGATCTGTGGGCACAGATACGCAGTATTTT. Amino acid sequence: CASSFGSVGTDTQYF. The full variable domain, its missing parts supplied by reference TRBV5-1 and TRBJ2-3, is KAGVTQTPRYLIKTRGQQVTLSCSPISGHRSVSWYQQTPGQGLQFLFEYFSETQRNKGNFPGRFSGRQFSNSRSEMNVSTLELGDSALYLCASSFGSVGTDTQYFGPGTRLTVL.

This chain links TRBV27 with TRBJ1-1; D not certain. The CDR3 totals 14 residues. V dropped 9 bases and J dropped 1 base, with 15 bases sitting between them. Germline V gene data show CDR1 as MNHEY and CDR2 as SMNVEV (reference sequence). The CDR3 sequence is CASRYGDSNTEAFF. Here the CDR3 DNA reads TGTGCCAGTCGTTATGGGGATTCGAACACTGAAGCTTTCTTT.

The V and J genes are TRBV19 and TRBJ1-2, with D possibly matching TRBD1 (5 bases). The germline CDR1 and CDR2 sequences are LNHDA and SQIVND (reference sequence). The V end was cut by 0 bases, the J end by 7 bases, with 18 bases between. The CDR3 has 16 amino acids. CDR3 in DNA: TGTGCCAGTAGTATAGAAAGGGGACGCCCTGTCCGTGGCTACACCTTC. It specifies CASSIERGRPVRGYTF.

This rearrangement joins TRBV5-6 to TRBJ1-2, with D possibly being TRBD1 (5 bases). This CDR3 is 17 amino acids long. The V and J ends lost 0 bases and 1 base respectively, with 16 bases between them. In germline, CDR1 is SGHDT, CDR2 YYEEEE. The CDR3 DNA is TGTGCCAGCAGCTTGGCTAGGACATGGAACGGTAACTATGGCTACACCTTC. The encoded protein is CASSLARTWNGNYGYTF.

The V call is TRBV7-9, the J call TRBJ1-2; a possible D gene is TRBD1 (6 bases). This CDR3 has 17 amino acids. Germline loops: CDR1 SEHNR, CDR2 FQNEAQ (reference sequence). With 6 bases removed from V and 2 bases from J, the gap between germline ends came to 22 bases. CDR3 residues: CASRPKPGGGSNYGYTF. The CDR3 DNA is TGTGCCAGCAGACCCAAACCCGGGGGCGGTAGCAACTATGGCTACACCTTC.

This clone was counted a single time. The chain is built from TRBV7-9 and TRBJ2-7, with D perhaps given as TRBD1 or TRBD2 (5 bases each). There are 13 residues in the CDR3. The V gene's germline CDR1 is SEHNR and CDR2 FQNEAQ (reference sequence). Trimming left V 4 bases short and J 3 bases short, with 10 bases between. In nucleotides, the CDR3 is TGTGCCAGCAGCTCCCGAGGGGTCTACGAGCAGTACTTC. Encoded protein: CASSSRGVYEQYF.

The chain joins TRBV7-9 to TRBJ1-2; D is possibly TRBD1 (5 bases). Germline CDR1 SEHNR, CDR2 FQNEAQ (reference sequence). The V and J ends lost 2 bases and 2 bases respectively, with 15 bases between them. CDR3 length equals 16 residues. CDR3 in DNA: TGTGCCAGCAGCTTATGGGGGGAAGGGCTGAACTATGGCTACACCTTC. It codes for CASSLWGEGLNYGYTF.

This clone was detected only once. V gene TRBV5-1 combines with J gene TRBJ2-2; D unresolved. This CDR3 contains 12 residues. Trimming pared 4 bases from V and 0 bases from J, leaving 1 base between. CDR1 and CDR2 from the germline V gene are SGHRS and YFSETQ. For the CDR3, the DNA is TGCGCCAGCAGCCCGAACACCGGGGAGCTGTTTTTT. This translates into CASSPNTGELFF.

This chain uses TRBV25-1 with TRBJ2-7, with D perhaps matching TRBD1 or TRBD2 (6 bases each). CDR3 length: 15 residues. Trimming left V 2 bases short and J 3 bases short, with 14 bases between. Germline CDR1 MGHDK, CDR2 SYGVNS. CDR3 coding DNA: TGTGCCAGCAGTGAACACGGGGGCGCAGTCTACGAGCAGTACTTC. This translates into CASSEHGGAVYEQYF.

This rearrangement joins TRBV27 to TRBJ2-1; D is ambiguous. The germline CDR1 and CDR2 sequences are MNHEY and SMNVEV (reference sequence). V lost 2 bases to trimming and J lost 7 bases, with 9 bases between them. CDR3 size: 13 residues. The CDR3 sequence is CASSLMGSNEQFF. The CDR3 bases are TGTGCCAGCAGTTTAATGGGGTCTAATGAGCAGTTCTTC.

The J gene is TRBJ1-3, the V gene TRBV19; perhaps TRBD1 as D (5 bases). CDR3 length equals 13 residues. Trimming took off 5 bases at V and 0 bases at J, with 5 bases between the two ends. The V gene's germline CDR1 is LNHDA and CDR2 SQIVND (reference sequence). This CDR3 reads CASSDSSGNTIYF. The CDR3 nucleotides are TGTGCCAGTAGTGACAGCTCTGGAAACACCATATATTTT.

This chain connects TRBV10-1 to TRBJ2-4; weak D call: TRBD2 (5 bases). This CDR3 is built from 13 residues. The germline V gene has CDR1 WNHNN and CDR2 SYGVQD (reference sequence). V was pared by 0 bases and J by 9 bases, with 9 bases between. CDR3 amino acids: CASSESRGGIQYF. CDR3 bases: TGCGCCAGCAGTGAGTCTAGAGGAGGCATTCAGTACTTC.

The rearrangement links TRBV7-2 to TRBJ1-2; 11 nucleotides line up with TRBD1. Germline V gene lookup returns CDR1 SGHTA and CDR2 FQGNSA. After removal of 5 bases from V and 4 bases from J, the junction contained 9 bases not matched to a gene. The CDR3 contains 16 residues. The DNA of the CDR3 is TGTGCCAGCAGCCCCCGGACAGGGGGCTCGGGCTATGGCTACACCTTC. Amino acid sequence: CASSPRTGGSGYGYTF. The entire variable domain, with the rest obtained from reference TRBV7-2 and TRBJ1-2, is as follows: GAGVSQSPSNKVTEKGKDVELRCDPISGHTALYWYRQSLGQGLEFLIYFQGNSAPDKSGLPSDRFSAERTGGSVSTLTIQRTQQEDSAVYLCASSPRTGGSGYGYTFGSGTRLTVV.

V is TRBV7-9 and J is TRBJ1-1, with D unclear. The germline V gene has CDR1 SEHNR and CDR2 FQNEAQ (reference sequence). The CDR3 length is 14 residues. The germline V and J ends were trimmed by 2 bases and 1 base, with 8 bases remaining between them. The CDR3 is CASSLTTGNTEAFF. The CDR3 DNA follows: TGTGCCAGCAGCTTAACGACGGGGAACACTGAAGCTTTCTTT.

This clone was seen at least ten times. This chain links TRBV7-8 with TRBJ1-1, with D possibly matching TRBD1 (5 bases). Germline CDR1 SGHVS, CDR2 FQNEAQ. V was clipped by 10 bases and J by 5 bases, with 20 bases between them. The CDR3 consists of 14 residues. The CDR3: CATSTSYRGTEAFF. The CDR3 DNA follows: TGTGCCACCTCAACTTCTTACCGGGGGACTGAAGCTTTCTTT.

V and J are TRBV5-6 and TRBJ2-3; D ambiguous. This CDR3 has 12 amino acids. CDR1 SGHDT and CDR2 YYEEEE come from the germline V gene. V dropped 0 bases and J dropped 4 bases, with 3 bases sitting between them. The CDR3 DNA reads TGTGCCAGCAGCTTGGTTTCAGATACGCAGTATTTT. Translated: CASSLVSDTQYF.

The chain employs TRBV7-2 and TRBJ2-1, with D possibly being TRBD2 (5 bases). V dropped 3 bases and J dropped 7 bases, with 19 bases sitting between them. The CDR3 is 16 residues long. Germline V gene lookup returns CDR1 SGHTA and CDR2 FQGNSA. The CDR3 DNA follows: TGTGCCAGCAGCTTGGATACTAGAAGGATAGGGAATGAGCAGTTCTTC. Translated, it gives CASSLDTRRIGNEQFF.

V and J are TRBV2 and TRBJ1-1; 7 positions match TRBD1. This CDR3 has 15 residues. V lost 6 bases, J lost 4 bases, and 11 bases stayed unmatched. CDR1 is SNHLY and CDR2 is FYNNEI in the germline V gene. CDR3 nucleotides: TGTGCCAGCAGGAGATACAGGGGTGGGTCCACTGAAGCTTTCTTT. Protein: CASRRYRGGSTEAFF.

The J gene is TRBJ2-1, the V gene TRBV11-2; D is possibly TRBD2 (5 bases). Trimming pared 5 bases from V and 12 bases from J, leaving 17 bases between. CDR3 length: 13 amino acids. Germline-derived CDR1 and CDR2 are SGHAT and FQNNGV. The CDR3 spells CASSPGRHRGQFF. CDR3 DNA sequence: TGTGCCAGCAGCCCCGGACGGCATCGGGGGCAGTTCTTC.

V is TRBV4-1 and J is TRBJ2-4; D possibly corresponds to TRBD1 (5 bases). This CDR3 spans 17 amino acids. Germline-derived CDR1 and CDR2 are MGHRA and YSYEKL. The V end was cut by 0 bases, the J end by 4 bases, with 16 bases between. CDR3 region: CASSQDRNRGRKNIQYF. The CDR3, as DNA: TGCGCCAGCAGCCAAGATAGGAATAGGGGTCGGAAAAACATTCAGTACTTC.

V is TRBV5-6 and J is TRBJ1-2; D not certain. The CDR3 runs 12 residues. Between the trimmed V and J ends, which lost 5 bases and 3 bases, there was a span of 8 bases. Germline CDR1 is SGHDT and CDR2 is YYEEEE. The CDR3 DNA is TGTGCCAGCAGGTTCAATCACTATGGCTACACCTTC. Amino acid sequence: CASRFNHYGYTF.

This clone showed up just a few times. The CDR3 region has the DNA TGTGCCAGCAGTTTTAACAGGGCAAACACTGAAGCTTTCTTT. Its translation is CASSFNRANTEAFF. This chain joins TRBV6-5 and TRBJ1-1; TRBD1 might be the D (6 bases). CDR1 and CDR2 from the germline V gene are MNHEY and SVGAGI. There are 14 residues in the CDR3. V lost 4 bases and J 2 bases, leaving 11 bases between the germline ends.

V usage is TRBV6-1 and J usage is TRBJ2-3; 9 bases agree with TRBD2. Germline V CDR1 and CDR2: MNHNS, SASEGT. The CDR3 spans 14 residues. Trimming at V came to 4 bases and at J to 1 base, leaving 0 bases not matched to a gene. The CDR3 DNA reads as TGTGCCAGCAGTGTAGCGGGGGGCACAGATACGCAGTATTTT. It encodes CASSVAGGTDTQYF.

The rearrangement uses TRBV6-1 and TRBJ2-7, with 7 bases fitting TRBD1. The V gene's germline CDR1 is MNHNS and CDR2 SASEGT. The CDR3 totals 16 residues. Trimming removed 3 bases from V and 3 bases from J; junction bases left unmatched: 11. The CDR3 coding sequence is TGTGCCAGCAGTGACTGGGGGCCCGGGACAGACTACGAGCAGTACTTC. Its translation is CASSDWGPGTDYEQYF.

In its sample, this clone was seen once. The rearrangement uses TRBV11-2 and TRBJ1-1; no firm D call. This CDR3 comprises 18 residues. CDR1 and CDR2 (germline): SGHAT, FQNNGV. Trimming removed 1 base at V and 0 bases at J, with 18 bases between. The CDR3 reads CASSLVPYGSPMNTEAFF. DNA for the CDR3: TGTGCCAGCAGCTTAGTTCCTTACGGCAGCCCCATGAACACTGAAGCTTTCTTT.

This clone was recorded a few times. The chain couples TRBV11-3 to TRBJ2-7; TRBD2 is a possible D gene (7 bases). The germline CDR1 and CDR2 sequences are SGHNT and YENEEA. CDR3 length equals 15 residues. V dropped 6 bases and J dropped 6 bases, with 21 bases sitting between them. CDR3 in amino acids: CASRSLGGVAGEQYF. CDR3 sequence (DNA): TGTGCCAGCAGGAGCTTAGGGGGAGTAGCGGGCGAGCAGTACTTC.

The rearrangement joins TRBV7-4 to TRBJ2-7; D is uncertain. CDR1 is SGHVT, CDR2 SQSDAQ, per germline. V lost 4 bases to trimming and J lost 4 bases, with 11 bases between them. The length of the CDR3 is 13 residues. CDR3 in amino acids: CASSYKDLYEQYF. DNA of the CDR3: TGTGCCAGCAGCTACAAGGACCTATACGAGCAGTACTTC.